The source of this T cell receptor beta chain is a study of blood T cell repertoires in COVID-19. TCRdb's table, derived via immunoSEQ multiplex PCR, lists solely in-frame clones and lacks some. Of 190,000 or so clones listed, approximately 80% are singletons. This clone was counted a single time. The CDR3 sequence is 16 residues long. Germline V gene sequence: CDR1 MNHEY, CDR2 SVGEGT. Trimming removed 0 bases at V and 9 bases at J, with 21 bases between. The source material was PBMCs or T cells enriched from blood (not recorded which). The V gene is TRBV6-2 or TRBV6-3, the J gene TRBJ2-7, with TRBD1 as a possible D gene (6 bases). The origin of this receptor is a man in his forties or fifties who had recovered from COVID-19. As DNA, the CDR3 is TGTGCCAGCAGTTACTCTCGGGGACACGAGCCGTCCGGGCAGTACTTC. Translation gives CASSYSRGHEPSGQYF.